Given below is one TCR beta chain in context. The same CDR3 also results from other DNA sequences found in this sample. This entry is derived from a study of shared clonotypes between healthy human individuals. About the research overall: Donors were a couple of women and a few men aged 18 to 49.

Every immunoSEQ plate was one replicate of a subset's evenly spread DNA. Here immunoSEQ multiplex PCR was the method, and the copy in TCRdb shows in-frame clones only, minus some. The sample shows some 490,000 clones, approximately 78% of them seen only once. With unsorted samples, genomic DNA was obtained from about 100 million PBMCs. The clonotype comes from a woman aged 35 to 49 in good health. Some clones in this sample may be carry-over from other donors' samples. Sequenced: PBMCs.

CDR3 amino acids: CASSLTSSYEQYF. CDR3 in DNA: TGTGCCAGCAGTTTGACCTCCTCCTACGAGCAGTACTTC. The rearrangement links TRBV27 to TRBJ2-7, with unresolved D. CDR1 is MNHEY and CDR2 is SMNVEV in the germline V gene (reference sequence). The CDR3 covers 13 residues. V was trimmed by 3 bases and J by 0 bases, leaving 6 bases between them.